These 13 T cell receptor beta chains were all obtained from the same sample, sequenced in a study of blood T cell repertoires in COVID-19. Libraries were prepared by immunoSEQ multiplex PCR; TCRdb keeps only in-frame clonotypes and omits some of them. In the table there are roughly 300,000 clones, over 75% of which are singletons. Sequences were obtained from peripheral blood. The receptors come from a woman in her forties or fifties who had recovered from COVID-19.

This clone appeared a few times. This chain connects TRBV6-5 to TRBJ1-4; perhaps TRBD1 as D (5 bases). V was trimmed by 5 bases and J by 8 bases, leaving 18 bases between them. CDR1 is MNHEY and CDR2 is SVGAGI in the germline V gene. CDR3 length equals 15 residues. This CDR3 is CASSHSGRLEEKLFF. DNA of the CDR3: TGTGCCAGCAGTCATTCAGGGAGGTTAGAGGAAAAACTGTTTTTT.

V is TRBV12-3 or TRBV12-4 and J is TRBJ2-7; 7 nucleotides match TRBD1. The CDR3 has 13 amino acids. Trimming cost V 9 bases and J 2 bases; bases outside gene matches: 7. CDR3 nucleotides: TGTGCCAGTCGGGACAGTAGAACCTACGAGCAGTACTTC. It specifies CASRDSRTYEQYF.

This rearrangement joins TRBV27 to TRBJ1-1, with D possibly being TRBD1 (5 bases). V lost 5 bases, J lost 4 bases, and 11 bases lay in between. Germline V gene data show CDR1 as MNHEY and CDR2 as SMNVEV (reference sequence). The CDR3 sequence is 13 residues long. The CDR3 loop is CASSQSQGTEAFF. The CDR3 DNA is TGTGCCAGCAGTCAATCCCAGGGCACTGAAGCTTTCTTT.

This clone appeared a single time. This chain joins TRBV19 and TRBJ1-1; a weak D match, TRBD1 (5 bases). The CDR3 has 17 amino acids. With 0 bases removed from V and 0 bases from J, the gap between germline ends came to 14 bases. The V gene's germline CDR1 is LNHDA and CDR2 SQIVND (reference sequence). This CDR3 reads CASSIDSFVGVNTEAFF. The CDR3 nucleotides are TGTGCCAGTAGTATAGATAGTTTCGTAGGGGTGAACACTGAAGCTTTCTTT. Combining the CDR3 with reference TRBV19 and TRBJ1-1 gives the whole variable domain DGGITQSPKYLFRKEGQNVTLSCEQNLNHDAMYWYRQDPGQGLRLIYYSQIVNDFQKGDIAEGYSVSREKKESFPLTVTSAQKNPTAFYLCASSIDSFVGVNTEAFFGQGTRLTVV.

The V call is TRBV18, the J call TRBJ2-5; D perhaps matches TRBD2 (6 bases). This CDR3 region has 14 residues. The V end was cut by 3 bases, the J end by 3 bases, with 11 bases between. Germline V gene data show CDR1 as KGHSH and CDR2 as LQKENI. The CDR3 spells CASSPNLAEETQYF. The DNA of the CDR3 is TGTGCCAGCTCACCGAACTTAGCGGAAGAGACCCAGTACTTC.

The chain carries TRBV6-2 or TRBV6-3 and TRBJ1-5, with D perhaps matching TRBD1 (6 bases). The CDR3 loop spans 14 amino acids. V lost 4 bases to trimming and J lost 3 bases, with 10 bases between them. Germline-derived CDR1 and CDR2 are MNHEY and SVGEGT. CDR3: CASSLTGFNQPQHF. CDR3 DNA: TGTGCCAGCAGTTTGACAGGTTTCAATCAGCCCCAGCATTTT.

This sequence joins TRBV19 and TRBJ1-1; D remains ambiguous. CDR3 length equals 14 residues. Germline V gives CDR1 LNHDA, CDR2 SQIVND (reference sequence). The ends were cut back, 1 base at V and 6 bases at J, with 12 bases in the middle. CDR3 DNA sequence: TGTGCCAGTAGTATAGGACGGCCTAGGCCTGAAGCTTTCTTT. Translated: CASSIGRPRPEAFF.

This clone was recorded a few times. The rearrangement uses TRBV12-3 or TRBV12-4 and TRBJ2-3; D perhaps matches TRBD1 (5 bases). This CDR3 is 12 amino acids long. Trimming cost V 7 bases and J 5 bases, with 10 bases left between them. The CDR3 loop reads CASKGSGDTQYF. The CDR3 nucleotides read TGTGCCAGCAAGGGGTCGGGAGATACGCAGTATTTT.

The V gene is TRBV13, the J gene TRBJ2-7; 8 bases are shared with TRBD1. Losses at the gene ends were 5 bases for V and 3 bases for J; bases not matched to a gene: 3. The CDR3 sequence is 13 residues long. Germline CDR1 and CDR2: PRHDT and FYEKMQ (reference sequence). This CDR3 reads CASSLDRGYEQYF. CDR3 sequence (DNA): TGTGCCAGCAGCCTCGACAGGGGCTACGAGCAGTACTTC.

The chain uses TRBV19 and TRBJ2-7, with TRBD1 matching 9 bases. CDR3 size: 14 residues. The germline CDR1 and CDR2 sequences are LNHDA and SQIVND (reference sequence). Trimming at V came to 6 bases and at J to 6 bases, leaving 9 bases not matched to a gene. The CDR3 bases are TGTGCCAGTAGCACAGGGACAGGGAAGAGCGAGCAGTACTTC. Translation gives CASSTGTGKSEQYF.

This clone was seen more than once but under ten times. The V call is TRBV5-6, the J call TRBJ2-7; possible D gene TRBD2, 5 bases. CDR1 SGHDT and CDR2 YYEEEE come from the germline V gene. CDR3 length: 15 residues. Trimming took off 3 bases at V and 3 bases at J, with 16 bases between the two ends. The CDR3 coding sequence is TGTGCCAGCAGCTCCCTCGGACGGGAACTCTACGAGCAGTACTTC. Translation gives CASSSLGRELYEQYF.

The chain joins TRBV27 to TRBJ1-2; 8 bases fit TRBD1. CDR1 is MNHEY and CDR2 is SMNVEV in the germline V gene (reference sequence). This CDR3 contains 13 residues. V was clipped by 6 bases and J by 8 bases; unmatched bases: 8. The CDR3 is CASSGQGLGGYTF. The CDR3 DNA is TGTGCCAGCAGCGGACAGGGATTGGGGGGCTACACCTTC.

The chain carries TRBV5-1 and TRBJ2-3; 8 bases align to TRBD1. V lost 5 bases and J lost 5; bases outside the gene matches: 7. This CDR3 is 14 amino acids long. Germline V gene sequence: CDR1 SGHRS, CDR2 YFSETQ. CDR3 nucleotide sequence: TGCGCCAGCAGGTCGACAGGGGACGGAGATACGCAGTATTTT. It encodes CASRSTGDGDTQYF.